This T cell receptor beta chain comes out of a study of blood T cells in healthy people across ages. Together with a sample-barcoded 5' primer, a J-beta primer mix was included in a second PCR lasting about 7 to 12 cycles. MiXCR, run by TCRdb on the 5' RACE reads, gives a single entry per CDR3 protein. The repertoire holds fewer than 900,000 distinct CDR3 sequences, with approximately 43% as singletons. CDR1 SGHTA and CDR2 FQGNSA come from the germline V gene. V gave up 1 base and J gave up 11 bases, with 28 bases separating them. The CDR3 is 18 residues long. The genes are TRBV7-2 and TRBJ2-3, with D perhaps being TRBD1 or TRBD2 (8 bases each). The sequencing sample was made of blood. The origin of this receptor is an older woman in good health. The CDR3 loop reads CASSLGSGSGTGGWRQYF. In DNA form, the CDR3 reads TGTGCCAGCAGCTTAGGATCGGGTAGCGGGACAGGAGGCTGGAGGCAGTATTTT. Combining the CDR3 with reference TRBV7-2 and TRBJ2-3 gives the whole variable domain GAGVSQSPSNKVTEKGKDVELRCDPISGHTALYWYRQSLGQGLEFLIYFQGNSAPDKSGLPSDRFSAERTGGSVSTLTIQRTQQEDSAVYLCASSLGSGSGTGGWRQYFGPGTRLTVL.